The clone carrying this TCR beta chain was seen once. Its antigen is unknown. Naive, central memory, regulatory and stem cell-like memory cells within the CD4+ compartment were sorted using CD45RO/CCR7/CD25/CD127/CD95/CD27. This record comes from a study of beta chain features in type 1 diabetes. The wider study: All of the samples together had 107,917,701 sorted cells examined. Study-level points and caveats: Insertions at VDJ junctions were less frequent in type 1 diabetes patients. These patients also deleted more nucleotides at the same junctions.

The isolated RNA, all of it, was reverse transcribed, so expressed TCRB transcripts were what got sequenced. Only in-frame clones appear in the TCRdb table, and some are missing; sequencing was by immunoSEQ multiplex PCR. The table includes under 450,000 clones, about 15% detected once. The sample comprised naive CD4+ T cells from blood. The receptor was isolated from a man aged 25 to 40 in good health.

The CDR3 DNA is TGCGCCAGCAGTACCGGACGGGGCTCCTACGAGCAGTACTTC. It yields the protein CASSTGRGSYEQYF. The gene calls are TRBV4-1 and TRBJ2-7; D might be TRBD2 (5 bases). V was cut by 6 bases and J by 0 bases, with 12 bases left in between. The CDR3 totals 14 residues. The germline V gene has CDR1 MGHRA and CDR2 YSYEKL.